Listed here are 4 T cell receptor beta chains from one sample, sequenced in a study of blood T cells in healthy people across ages. A second roughly 6 to 12 cycle PCR used barcoded and J-beta primers. TCRdb analysed the 5' RACE reads with MiXCR anew, one entry per CDR3 protein. The sample holds some 1.5 million distinct CDR3 sequences, 40% to 45% seen once. The sequencing input was blood. The source is a woman aged 18-29 years in good health.

V and J are TRBV20-1 and TRBJ1-5; D not certain. This CDR3 spans 12 amino acids. V was cut by 4 bases and J by 9 bases, with 13 bases left in between. Germline-derived CDR1 and CDR2 are DFQATT and SNEGSKA (reference sequence). CDR3 residues: CSAIYALGPQHF. The CDR3 DNA reads as TGCAGTGCTATATACGCTCTCGGGCCCCAGCATTTT.

The gene calls are TRBV27 and TRBJ2-5; tentative D call: TRBD1 (6 bases). Per the germline V gene, CDR1 is MNHEY and CDR2 is SMNVEV (reference sequence). This CDR3 contains 16 residues. The ends were cut back, 3 bases at V and 11 bases at J, with 25 bases in the middle. CDR3 region: CASSLGTLGGRNEQYF. The CDR3 region has the DNA TGTGCCAGCAGTTTGGGGACACTCGGCGGCCGCAATGAGCAGTACTTC.

This clonotype occurred a few times. The V gene is TRBV6-6, the J gene TRBJ2-3; perhaps TRBD1 as D (5 bases). The CDR3 has 14 residues. V was cut by 6 bases and J by 0 bases, with 10 bases left in between. Germline V gene data show CDR1 as MNHNY and CDR2 as SVGAGI (reference sequence). The CDR3 DNA sequence: TGTGCCAGCAGAAGGGGCCGGAGCACAGATACGCAGTATTTT. Translated: CASRRGRSTDTQYF.

The gene calls are TRBV12-3 or TRBV12-4 and TRBJ2-3, with no clear D. The CDR3 is made up of 14 amino acids. Trimming took 5 bases from V and 4 from J, leaving 13 bases between them. CDR3 nucleotide sequence: TGTGCCAGCAGTCTTGTCGAGGCGGCAGATACGCAGTATTTT. This sequence encodes CASSLVEAADTQYF.